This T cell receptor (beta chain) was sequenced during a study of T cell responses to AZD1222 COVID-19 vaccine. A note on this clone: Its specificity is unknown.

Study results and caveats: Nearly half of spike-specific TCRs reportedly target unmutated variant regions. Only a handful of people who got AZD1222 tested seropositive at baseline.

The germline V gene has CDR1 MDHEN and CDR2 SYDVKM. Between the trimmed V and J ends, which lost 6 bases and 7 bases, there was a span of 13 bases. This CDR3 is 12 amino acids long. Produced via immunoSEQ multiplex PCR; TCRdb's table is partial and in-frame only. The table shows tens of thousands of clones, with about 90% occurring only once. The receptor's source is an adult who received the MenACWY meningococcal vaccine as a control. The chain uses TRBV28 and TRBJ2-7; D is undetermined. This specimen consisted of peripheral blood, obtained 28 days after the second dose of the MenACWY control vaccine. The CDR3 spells CASRTPAREQYF. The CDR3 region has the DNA TGTGCCAGCAGAACCCCGGCTAGGGAGCAGTACTTC.